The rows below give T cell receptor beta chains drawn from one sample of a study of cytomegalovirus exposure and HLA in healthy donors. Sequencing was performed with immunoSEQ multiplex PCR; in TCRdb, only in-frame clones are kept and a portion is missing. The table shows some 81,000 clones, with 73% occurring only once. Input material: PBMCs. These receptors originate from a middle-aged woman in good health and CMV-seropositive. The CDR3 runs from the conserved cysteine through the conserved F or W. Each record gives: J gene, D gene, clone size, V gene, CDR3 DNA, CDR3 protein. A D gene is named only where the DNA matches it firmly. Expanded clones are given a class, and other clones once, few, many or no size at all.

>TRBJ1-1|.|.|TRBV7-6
TGTGCCAGCAGCCCTCAGTTGAACACTGAAGCTTTCTTT
CASSPQLNTEAFF
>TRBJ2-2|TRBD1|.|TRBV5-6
TGTGCCAGCAGTCGGGACAGTTACACCGGGGAGCTGTTTTTT
CASSRDSYTGELFF
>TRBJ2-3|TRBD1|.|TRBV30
TGTGCCTGGAGTATCCAGGGGGCGACAGATACGCAGTATTTT
CAWSIQGATDTQYF
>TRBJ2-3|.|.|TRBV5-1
TGCGCCAGCTTCCCTGAGACAGAACCTTTTACGCAGTATTTT
CASFPETEPFTQYF
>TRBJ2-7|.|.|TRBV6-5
TGTGCCAGCAGCCTGGGACACTCCTACGAGCAGTACTTC
CASSLGHSYEQYF
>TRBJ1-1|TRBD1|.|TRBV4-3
TGCGCCAGCAGCCTAATGACAGGGGGCGCGAACACTGAAGCTTTCTTT
CASSLMTGGANTEAFF
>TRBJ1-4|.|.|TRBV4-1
TGCGCCAGCAGCCACAGGGGTGAGGATGAAAAACTGTTTTTT
CASSHRGEDEKLFF
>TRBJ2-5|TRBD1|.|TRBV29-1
TGCACCACCCGAGACAGGGGGTTAGGAGAGACCCAGTACTTC
CTTRDRGLGETQYF
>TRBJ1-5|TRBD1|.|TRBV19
TGTGCCAGTCGTGATTGGACAGGGGGGATTTATCAGCCCCAGCATTTT
CASRDWTGGIYQPQHF
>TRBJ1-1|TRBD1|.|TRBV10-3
TGTGCCATCACGGGACAGGGGATGAACACTGAAGCTTTCTTT
CAITGQGMNTEAFF
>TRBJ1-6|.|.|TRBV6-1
TGTGCCAGCAGTGAAGTCGTTGGCCAGGGCGGCTCACCCCTCCACTTT
CASSEVVGQGGSPLHF
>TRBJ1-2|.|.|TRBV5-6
TGTGCCAGCAGCCCACTGAGTAACTATGGCTACACCTTC
CASSPLSNYGYTF
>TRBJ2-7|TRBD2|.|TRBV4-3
TGCGCCAGCAGCCAGGCCGGGACTAGCGGATACGAGCAGTACTTC
CASSQAGTSGYEQYF
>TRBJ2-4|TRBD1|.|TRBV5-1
TGCGCCAGCAGCTTGGTGAGGATCAGGGGGCAGAAAAACATTCAGTACTTC
CASSLVRIRGQKNIQYF
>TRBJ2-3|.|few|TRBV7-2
TGTGCCAGCAGCGCCGGGAATGAAGATACGCAGTATTTT
CASSAGNEDTQYF
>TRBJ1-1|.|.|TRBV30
TGTGCCTGGGAGCACGGGGTAGAAGCTTTCTTT
CAWEHGVEAFF
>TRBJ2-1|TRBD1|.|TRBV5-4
TGTGCCAGCAGCCCCGGGACAGGGGCGGCGGCGGAACGCAATGAGCAGTTCTTC
CASSPGTGAAAERNEQFF
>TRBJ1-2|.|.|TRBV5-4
TGTGCCAGCCCTGGAGGCCAGGACTATGGCTACACCTTC
CASPGGQDYGYTF
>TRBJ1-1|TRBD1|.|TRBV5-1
TGCGCCAGCAGCTCAAGACAGGGGGCGACTGAAGCTTTCTTT
CASSSRQGATEAFF
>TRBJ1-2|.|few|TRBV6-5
TGTGCCAGCAGTTTCGGGACATCAGGCTACACCTTC
CASSFGTSGYTF
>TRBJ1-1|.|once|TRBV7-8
TGTGCCAGCAGTCGACGCACAGGTACTGAAGCTTTCTTT
CASSRRTGTEAFF
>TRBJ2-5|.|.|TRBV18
TGTGCCAGCTCACCGGCAGGAGCAGGGGAGACCCAGTACTTC
CASSPAGAGETQYF
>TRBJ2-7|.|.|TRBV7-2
TGTGCCAGCAGCTTCGACCGGAGGCGTTACGAGCAGTACTTC
CASSFDRRRYEQYF